The sequence of this TCR beta chain was determined in a study of T cells after yellow fever vaccination (dated by TCRdb to between 2018 and 2021). Concerning the study at large: The SMART-Seq v4 Ultra Low Input RNA kit was used to prepare libraries from fractions with low cell numbers. To follow T-cell clones before and after primary and booster YFV17D yellow fever vaccination, bulk TCR alpha and beta repertoires were sequenced over time. The cohort comprised two healthy male donors, one aged 18 to 30 and one aged 30 to 40 years. Blood samples were taken at several timepoints before and after primary and secondary immunization, and bulk PBMC replicates and cell subsets were isolated.

The sample's treatment or condition, from its label and the paper: live attenuated yellow fever vaccine strain. At every blood-draw timepoint, two biological replicates of bulk PBMCs were collected. PBMCs were isolated from peripheral blood using a standard Ficoll-Paque protocol. TriZol was used to extract RNA from bulk PBMCs, CD4 and CD8 fractions, and dextramer-positive and dextramer-negative fractions. Many counts were recorded for this clonotype. There is no known antigen for this receptor. One base away there is no much larger clone; base qualities are not given. Broader findings and caveats from the paper: After the booster, most clones that had expanded after primary vaccination were detected again (around 95% of CD4 and 88% of CD8), suggesting broad maintenance of memory. Because the study included only a couple of donors, the extent to which the findings can be generalized is limited. The secondary T-cell response was found to be weaker but faster than the primary response, with a peak reached on day 5 rather than on day 15. Computational filtering was required because FACS-sorted repertoires could contain abundant contaminating clonotypes from the bulk population. A small fraction of clonotypes showed up in both the CD4 and CD8 compartments, probably as a result of convergent recombination.

V is trimmed back by 5 bases and J by 3 bases, and the junction contains 7 bases that no gene match accounts for. CDR1 is given as LGHNT and CDR2 as FRNRAP, both from the germline V gene. The CDR3 runs 15 amino acids, cysteine and phenylalanine included. The only DNA kept is the CDR3, 45 bases in frame from the first base. Sequencing was carried out with an Illumina NovaSeq 6000. TCR cDNA was made using 5'RACE template switching, a step that added a universal primer site and unique molecular identifiers. Priming of cDNA synthesis was performed from both the TCR alpha and TCR beta constant segments. Library amplification involved two PCR steps, and the second step added sample barcodes and sequencing adapters. Libraries were sequenced on Illumina HiSeq 2500 (2x100 bp) or NovaSeq (2x150 bp). The study's processing was this. MIGEC handled demultiplexing of reads and collapsing into UMI consensus sequences, while MiXCR performed V(D)J alignment. Using edgeR on replicate PBMC samples, clonotypes were called vaccine-responding if FDR was below 0.01 and the log2 fold change was above 5 up to day 15. Each bulk clonotype received a CD4 or CD8 identity based on whether the sequenced CD4 or CD8 repertoire contained that clonotype at higher abundance. TCRdb handled the public reads itself, with Q25 trimming in fastp and clone calling in MiXCR, and kept productive beta chains. Each entry merges the rows of one CDR3 protein and shows their most common DNA and genes. These V and J calls derive from TCRdb rather than the authors' analysis. The sample contains about 260,000 distinct CDR3 sequences, about 3.5% of them found a single time. In total, the top ten clones hold around a fifth of the sample.

The TCR comes from a young man who received the YFV17D yellow fever vaccine. The chain is encoded by TRBV12-5 joined to TRBJ2-3; 8 bases in the middle match TRBD1. The sequences come from PBMCs, collected 15 days after the yellow fever booster vaccination. The nucleotide sequence reads TGTGCTAGTGGTCCTCCCGGGACAGGTACAGATACGCAGTATTTT. Its coded protein is CASGPPGTGTDTQYF.